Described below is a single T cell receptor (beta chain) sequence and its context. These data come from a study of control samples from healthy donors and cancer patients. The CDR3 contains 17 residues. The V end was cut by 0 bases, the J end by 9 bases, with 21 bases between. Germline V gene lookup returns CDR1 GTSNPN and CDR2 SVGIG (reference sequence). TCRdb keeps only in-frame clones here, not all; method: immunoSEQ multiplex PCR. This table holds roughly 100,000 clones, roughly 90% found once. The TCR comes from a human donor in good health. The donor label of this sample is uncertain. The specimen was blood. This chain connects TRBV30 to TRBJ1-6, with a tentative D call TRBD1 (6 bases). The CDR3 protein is CAWSVSGGGFERSPLHF. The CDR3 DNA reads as TGTGCCTGGAGTGTATCGGGGGGGGGCTTCGAGCGTTCACCCCTCCACTTT. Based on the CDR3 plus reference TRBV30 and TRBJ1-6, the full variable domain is SQTIHQWPATLVQPVGSPLSLECTVEGTSNPNLYWYRQAAGRGLQLLFYSVGIGQISSEVPQNLSASRPQDRQFILSSKKLLLSDSGFYLCAWSVSGGGFERSPLHFGNGTRLTVT.